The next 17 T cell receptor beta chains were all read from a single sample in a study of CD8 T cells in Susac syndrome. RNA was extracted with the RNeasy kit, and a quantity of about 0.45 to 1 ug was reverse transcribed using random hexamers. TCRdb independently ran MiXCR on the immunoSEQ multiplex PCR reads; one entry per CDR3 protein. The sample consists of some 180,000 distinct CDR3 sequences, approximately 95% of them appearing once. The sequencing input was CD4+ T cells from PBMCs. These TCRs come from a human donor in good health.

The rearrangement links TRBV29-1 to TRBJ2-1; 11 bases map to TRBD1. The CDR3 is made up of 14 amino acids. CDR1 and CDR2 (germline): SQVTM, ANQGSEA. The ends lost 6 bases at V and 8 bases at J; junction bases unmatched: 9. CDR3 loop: CSVDRDRGTDEQFF. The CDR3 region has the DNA TGCAGCGTGGACCGGGACAGGGGGACGGATGAGCAGTTCTTC.

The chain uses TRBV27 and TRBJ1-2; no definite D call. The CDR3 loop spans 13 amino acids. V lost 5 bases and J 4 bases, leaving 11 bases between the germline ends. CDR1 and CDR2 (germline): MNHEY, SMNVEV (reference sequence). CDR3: CASSLQGIYGYTF. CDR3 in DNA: TGTGCCAGCAGTCTCCAAGGGATCTATGGCTACACCTTC.

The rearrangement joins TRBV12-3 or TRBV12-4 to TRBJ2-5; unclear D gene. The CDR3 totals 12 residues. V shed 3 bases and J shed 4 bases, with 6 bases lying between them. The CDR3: CASSFGPETQYF. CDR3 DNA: TGTGCCAGCAGTTTCGGCCCAGAGACCCAGTACTTC.

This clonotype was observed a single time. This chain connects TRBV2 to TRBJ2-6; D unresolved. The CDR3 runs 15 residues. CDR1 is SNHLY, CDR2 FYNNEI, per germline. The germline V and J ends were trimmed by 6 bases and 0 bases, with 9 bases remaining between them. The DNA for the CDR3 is TGTGCCAGCAGAGCAGGTACCTCTGGGGCCAACGTCCTGACTTTC. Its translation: CASRAGTSGANVLTF.

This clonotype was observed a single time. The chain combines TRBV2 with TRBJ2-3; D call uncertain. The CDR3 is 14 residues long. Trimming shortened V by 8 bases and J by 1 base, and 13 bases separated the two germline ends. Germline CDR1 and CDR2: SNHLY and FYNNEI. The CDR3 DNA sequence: TGTGCCAGCGCTTGGGCCGAGGGCACAGATACGCAGTATTTT. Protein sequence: CASAWAEGTDTQYF.

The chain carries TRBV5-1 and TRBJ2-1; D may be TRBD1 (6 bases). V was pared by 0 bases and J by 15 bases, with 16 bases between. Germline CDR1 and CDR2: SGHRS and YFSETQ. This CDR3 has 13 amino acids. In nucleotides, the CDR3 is TGCGCCAGCAGCTTGGATGGGACACCATTTGGGTTCTTC. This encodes CASSLDGTPFGFF.

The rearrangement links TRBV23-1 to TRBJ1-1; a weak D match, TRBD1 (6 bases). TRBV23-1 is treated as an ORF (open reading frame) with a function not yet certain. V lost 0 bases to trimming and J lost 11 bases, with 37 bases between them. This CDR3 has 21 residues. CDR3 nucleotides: TGCGCCAGCAGTCAATCCACCCGACAGGACCCCAATAGGCACCACAATTGGTGGGCTTTCTTT. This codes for CASSQSTRQDPNRHHNWWAFF.

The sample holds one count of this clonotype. The CDR3 nucleotides are TGTGCCAGCAGCTCAACCAGCTCTGGAAACACCATATATTTT. Encoded protein: CASSSTSSGNTIYF. This chain joins TRBV27 and TRBJ1-3; the D is unclear. Germline V CDR1 and CDR2: MNHEY, SMNVEV (reference sequence). The CDR3 totals 14 residues. Trimming shortened V by 6 bases and J by 0 bases, and 9 bases separated the two germline ends.

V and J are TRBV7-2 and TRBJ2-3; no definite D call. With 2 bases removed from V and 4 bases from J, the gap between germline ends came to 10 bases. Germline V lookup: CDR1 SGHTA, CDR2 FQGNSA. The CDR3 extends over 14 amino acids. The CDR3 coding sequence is TGTGCCAGCAGCTTAAATGCAGGTTCAGATACGCAGTATTTT. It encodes CASSLNAGSDTQYF.

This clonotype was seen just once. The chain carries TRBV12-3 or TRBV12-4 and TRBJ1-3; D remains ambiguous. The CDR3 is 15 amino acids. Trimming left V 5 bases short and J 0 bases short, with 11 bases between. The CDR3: CASSPGSSSGNTIYF. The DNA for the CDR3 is TGTGCCAGCAGTCCGGGGTCGAGCTCTGGAAACACCATATATTTT.

The CDR3 spells CASGRGQSEKLFF. As DNA, the CDR3 is TGTGCCAGCGGACGAGGACAAAGTGAAAAACTGTTTTTT. The genes are TRBV6-4 and TRBJ1-4; a weak D match, TRBD1 (5 bases). The CDR3 is 13 residues long. V lost 8 bases and J 7 bases, leaving 14 bases between the germline ends. The germline CDR1 and CDR2 sequences are MRHNA and SNTAGT.

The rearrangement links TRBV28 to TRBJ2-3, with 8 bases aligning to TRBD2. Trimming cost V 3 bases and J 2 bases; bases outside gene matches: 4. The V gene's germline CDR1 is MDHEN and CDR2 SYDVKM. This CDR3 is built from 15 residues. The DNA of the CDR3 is TGTGCCAGCAGTTTGCGGGGGGCCACCACAGATACGCAGTATTTT. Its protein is CASSLRGATTDTQYF.

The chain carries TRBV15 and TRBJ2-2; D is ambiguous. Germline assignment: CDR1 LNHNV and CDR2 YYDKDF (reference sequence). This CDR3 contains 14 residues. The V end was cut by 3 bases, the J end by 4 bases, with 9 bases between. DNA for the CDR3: TGTGCCACCAGCAGTAATTTTGGCACCGGGGAGCTGTTTTTT. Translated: CATSSNFGTGELFF.

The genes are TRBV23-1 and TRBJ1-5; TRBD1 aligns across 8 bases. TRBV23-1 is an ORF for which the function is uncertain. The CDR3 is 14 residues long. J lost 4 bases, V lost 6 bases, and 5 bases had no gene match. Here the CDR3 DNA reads TGCGCCAGCAGGTTTGACAGGGGTAATCAGCCCCAGCATTTT. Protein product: CASRFDRGNQPQHF.

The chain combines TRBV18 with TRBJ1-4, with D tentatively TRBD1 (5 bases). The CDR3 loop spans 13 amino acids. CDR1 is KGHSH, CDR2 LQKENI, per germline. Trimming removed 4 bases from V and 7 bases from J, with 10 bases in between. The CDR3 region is CASSRGRSEKLFF. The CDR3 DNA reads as TGTGCCAGCTCACGGGGCCGTTCTGAAAAACTGTTTTTT.

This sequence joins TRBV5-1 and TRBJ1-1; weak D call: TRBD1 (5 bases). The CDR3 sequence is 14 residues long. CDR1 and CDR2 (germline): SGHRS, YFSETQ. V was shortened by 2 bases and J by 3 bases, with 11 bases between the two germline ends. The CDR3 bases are TGCGCCAGCAGCTTCAGCGTGGGGGACACTGAAGCTTTCTTT. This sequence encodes CASSFSVGDTEAFF.

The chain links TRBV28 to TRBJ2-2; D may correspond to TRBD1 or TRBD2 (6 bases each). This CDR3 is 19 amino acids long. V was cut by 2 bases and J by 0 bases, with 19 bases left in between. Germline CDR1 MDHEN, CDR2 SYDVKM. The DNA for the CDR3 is TGTGCCAGCAGTTTAGTGGGATGGGGGGCGAAAACGAACACCGGGGAGCTGTTTTTT. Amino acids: CASSLVGWGAKTNTGELFF.